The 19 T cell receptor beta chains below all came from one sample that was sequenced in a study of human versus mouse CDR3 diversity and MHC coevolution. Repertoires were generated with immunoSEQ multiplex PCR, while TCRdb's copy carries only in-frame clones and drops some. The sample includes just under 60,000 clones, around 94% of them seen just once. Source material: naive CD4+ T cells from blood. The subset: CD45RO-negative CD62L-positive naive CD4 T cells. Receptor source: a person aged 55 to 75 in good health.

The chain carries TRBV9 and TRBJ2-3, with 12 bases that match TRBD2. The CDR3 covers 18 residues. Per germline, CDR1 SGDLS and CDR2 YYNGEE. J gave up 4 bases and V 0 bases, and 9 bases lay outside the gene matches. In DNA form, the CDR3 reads TGTGCCAGCAGCGTAGCTACCCCGACTAGCGGGAGCCCAGATACGCAGTATTTT. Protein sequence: CASSVATPTSGSPDTQYF.

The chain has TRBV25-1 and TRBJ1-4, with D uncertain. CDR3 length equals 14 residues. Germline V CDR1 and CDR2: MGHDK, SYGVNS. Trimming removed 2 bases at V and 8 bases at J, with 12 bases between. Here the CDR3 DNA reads TGTGCCAGCAGTGAAGCTGGGCGAGGGGAAAAACTGTTTTTT. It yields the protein CASSEAGRGEKLFF.

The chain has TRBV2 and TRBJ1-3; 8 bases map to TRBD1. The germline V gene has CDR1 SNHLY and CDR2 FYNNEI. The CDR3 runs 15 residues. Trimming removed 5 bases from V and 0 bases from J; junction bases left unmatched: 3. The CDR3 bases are TGTGCCAGCAGTTTAACAGGGGGCTCTGGAAACACCATATATTTT. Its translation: CASSLTGGSGNTIYF.

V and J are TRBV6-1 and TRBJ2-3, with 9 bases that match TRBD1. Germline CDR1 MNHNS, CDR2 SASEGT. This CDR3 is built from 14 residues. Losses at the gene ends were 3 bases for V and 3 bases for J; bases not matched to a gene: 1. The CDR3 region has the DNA TGTGCCAGCAGTGACGACAGGGGGACAGATACGCAGTATTTT. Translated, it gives CASSDDRGTDTQYF.

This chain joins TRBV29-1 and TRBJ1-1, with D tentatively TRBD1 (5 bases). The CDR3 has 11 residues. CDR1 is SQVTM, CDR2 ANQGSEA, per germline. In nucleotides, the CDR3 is TGCAGTGGGGGGGGGTACACTGAAGCTTTCTTT. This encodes CSGGGYTEAFF.

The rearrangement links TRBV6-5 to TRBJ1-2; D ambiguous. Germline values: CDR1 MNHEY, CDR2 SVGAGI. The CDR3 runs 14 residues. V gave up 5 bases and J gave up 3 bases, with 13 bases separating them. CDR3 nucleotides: TGTGCCAGCAGTGTGAGCTCGAGCGACTATGGCTACACCTTC. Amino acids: CASSVSSSDYGYTF.

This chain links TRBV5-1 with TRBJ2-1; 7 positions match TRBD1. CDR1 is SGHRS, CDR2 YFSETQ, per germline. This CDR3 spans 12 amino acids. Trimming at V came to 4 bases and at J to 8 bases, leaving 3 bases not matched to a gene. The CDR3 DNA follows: TGCGCCAGCAGCCCGGGACAGTATGAGCAGTTCTTC. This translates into CASSPGQYEQFF.

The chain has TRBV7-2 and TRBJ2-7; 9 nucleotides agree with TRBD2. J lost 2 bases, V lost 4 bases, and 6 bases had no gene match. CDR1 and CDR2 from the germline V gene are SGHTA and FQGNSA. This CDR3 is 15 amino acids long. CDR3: CASSSEAGGTYEQYF. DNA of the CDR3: TGTGCCAGCAGCTCCGAGGCGGGAGGGACCTACGAGCAGTACTTC.

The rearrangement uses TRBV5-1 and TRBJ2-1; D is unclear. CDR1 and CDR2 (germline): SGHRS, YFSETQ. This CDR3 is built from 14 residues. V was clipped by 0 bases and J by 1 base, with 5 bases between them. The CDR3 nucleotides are TGCGCCAGCAGCTTGGATATTTCCTACAATGAGCAGTTCTTC. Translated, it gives CASSLDISYNEQFF.

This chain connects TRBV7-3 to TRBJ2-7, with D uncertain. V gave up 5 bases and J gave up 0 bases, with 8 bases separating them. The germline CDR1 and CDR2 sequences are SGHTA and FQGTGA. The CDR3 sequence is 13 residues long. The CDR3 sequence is CASSPPGSYEQYF. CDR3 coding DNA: TGTGCCAGCAGCCCTCCAGGCTCCTACGAGCAGTACTTC. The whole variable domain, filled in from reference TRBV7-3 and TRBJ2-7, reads GAGVSQTPSNKVTEKGKYVELRCDPISGHTALYWYRQSLGQGPEFLIYFQGTGAADDSGLPNDRFFAVRPEGSVSTLKIQRTERGDSAVYLCASSPPGSYEQYFGPGTRLTVT.

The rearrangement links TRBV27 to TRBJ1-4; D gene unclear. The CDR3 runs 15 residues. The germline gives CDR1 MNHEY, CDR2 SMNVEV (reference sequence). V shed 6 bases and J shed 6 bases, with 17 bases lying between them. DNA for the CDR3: TGTGCCAGCAGCCCATGGACTGCCACACATGAAAAACTGTTTTTT. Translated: CASSPWTATHEKLFF.

The chain's CDR3 is CASSPQGGTEAFF. CDR3 DNA: TGTGCCAGCAGCCCCCAGGGGGGCACTGAAGCTTTCTTT. This chain joins TRBV7-9 and TRBJ1-1, with 7 nucleotides matching TRBD1. The CDR3 loop spans 13 amino acids. Unmatched junction bases numbered 4, after V lost 5 bases and J lost 4 bases. Germline CDR1 SEHNR, CDR2 FQNEAQ (reference sequence).

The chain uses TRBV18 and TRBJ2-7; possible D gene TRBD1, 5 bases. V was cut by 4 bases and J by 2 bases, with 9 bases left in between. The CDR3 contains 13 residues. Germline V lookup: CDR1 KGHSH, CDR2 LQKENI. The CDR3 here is CASSRGQAYEQYF. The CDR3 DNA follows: TGTGCCAGCTCACGAGGACAAGCCTACGAGCAGTACTTC.

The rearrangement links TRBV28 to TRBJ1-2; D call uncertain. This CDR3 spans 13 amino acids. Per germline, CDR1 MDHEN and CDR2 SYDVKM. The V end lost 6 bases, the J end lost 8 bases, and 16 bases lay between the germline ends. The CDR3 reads CASSPPLIVGYTF. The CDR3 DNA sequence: TGTGCCAGCAGCCCACCTCTCATAGTCGGCTACACCTTC.

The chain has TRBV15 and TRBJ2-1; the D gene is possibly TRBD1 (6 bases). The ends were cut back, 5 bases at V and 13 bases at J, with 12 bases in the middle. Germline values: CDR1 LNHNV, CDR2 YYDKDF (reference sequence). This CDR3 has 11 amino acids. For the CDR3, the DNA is TGTGCCACCAGCGAACAGGGTTCCCAGTTCTTC. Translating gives CATSEQGSQFF.

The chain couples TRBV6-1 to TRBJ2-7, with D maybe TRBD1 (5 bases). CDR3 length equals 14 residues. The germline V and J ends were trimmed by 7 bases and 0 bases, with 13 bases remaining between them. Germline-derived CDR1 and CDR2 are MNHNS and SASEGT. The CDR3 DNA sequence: TGTGCCAGCAAGACAGACTTCAGCTCCTACGAGCAGTACTTC. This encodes CASKTDFSSYEQYF.

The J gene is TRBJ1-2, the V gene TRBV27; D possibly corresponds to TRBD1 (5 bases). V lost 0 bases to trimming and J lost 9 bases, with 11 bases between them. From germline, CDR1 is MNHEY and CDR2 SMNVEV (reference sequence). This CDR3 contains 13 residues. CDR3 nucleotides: TGTGCCAGCAGTTTATCGGGGCCTGTGAGCTACACCTTC. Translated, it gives CASSLSGPVSYTF.

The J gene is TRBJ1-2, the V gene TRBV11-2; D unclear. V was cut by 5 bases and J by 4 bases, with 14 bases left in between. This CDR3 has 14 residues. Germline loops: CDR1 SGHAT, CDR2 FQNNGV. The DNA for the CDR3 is TGTGCCAGCAGCGTTAGGGCGGGTATCTATGGCTACACCTTC. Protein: CASSVRAGIYGYTF.

In nucleotides, the CDR3 is TGTGCCAGCAGCGGGACAGGGGTTTCCTTAAACACTGAAGCTTTCTTT. This translates into CASSGTGVSLNTEAFF. This rearrangement joins TRBV28 to TRBJ1-1; 10 bases line up with TRBD1. The CDR3 has 16 amino acids. Trimming removed 6 bases from V and 2 bases from J; junction bases left unmatched: 9. Germline V CDR1 and CDR2: MDHEN, SYDVKM.